This TCR beta chain derives from a study of T cell responses to AZD1222 COVID-19 vaccine. Clones were sequenced by immunoSEQ multiplex PCR, and TCRdb holds only the in-frame ones, with some missing. This sample has some 36,000 clones, with roughly nine tenths found just once. In germline, CDR1 is SEHNR, CDR2 FQNEAQ (reference sequence). J gave up 4 bases and V 4 bases, and 10 bases lay outside the gene matches. CDR3 length: 16 residues. Concerning this clone: What it binds is unknown.

General study points: Seropositivity was recorded at baseline in only a handful of AZD1222 recipients. Repertoire collection took place solely once the T cell response had peaked.

The TCR was taken from an adult in good health. This chain uses TRBV7-9 with TRBJ2-1; 7 bases line up with TRBD1. The starting material was peripheral blood, obtained on day 0 of AZD1222 vaccination. The CDR3 DNA follows: TGTGCCAGCAGCTCGACCGGGACAGTTACATACAATGAGCAGTTCTTC. It encodes CASSSTGTVTYNEQFF. The full variable domain, completed using reference TRBV7-9 and TRBJ2-1, is DTGVSQNPRHKITKRGQNVTFRCDPISEHNRLYWYRQTLGQGPEFLTYFQNEAQLEKSRLLSDRFSAERPKGSFSTLEIQRTEQGDSAMYLCASSSTGTVTYNEQFFGPGTRLTVL.